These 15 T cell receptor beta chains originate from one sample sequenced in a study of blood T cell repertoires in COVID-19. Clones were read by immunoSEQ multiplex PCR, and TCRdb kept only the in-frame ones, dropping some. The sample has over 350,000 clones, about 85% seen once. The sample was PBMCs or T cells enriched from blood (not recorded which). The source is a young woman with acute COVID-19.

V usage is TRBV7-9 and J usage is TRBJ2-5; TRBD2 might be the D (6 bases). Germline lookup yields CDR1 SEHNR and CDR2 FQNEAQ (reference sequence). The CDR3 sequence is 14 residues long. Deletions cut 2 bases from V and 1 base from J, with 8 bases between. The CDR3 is CASSLLEGQETQYF. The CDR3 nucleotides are TGTGCCAGCAGCTTATTGGAGGGCCAAGAGACCCAGTACTTC.

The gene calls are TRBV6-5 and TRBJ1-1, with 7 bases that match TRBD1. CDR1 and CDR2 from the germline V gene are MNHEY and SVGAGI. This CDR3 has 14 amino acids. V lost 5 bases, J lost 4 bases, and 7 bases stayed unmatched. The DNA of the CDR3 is TGTGCCAGCAGTAGGGGGCTCCAGGCCACTGAAGCTTTCTTT. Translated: CASSRGLQATEAFF.

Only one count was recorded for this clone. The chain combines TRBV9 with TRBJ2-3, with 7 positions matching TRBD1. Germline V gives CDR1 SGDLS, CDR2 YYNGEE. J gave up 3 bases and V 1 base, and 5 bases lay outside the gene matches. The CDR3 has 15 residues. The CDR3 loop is CASSVRQGGTDTQYF. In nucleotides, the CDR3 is TGTGCCAGCAGCGTACGACAGGGTGGTACAGATACGCAGTATTTT.

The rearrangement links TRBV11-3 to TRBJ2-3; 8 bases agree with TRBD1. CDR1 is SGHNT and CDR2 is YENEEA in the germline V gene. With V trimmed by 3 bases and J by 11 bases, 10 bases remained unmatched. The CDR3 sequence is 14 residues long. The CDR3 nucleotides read TGTGCCAGCAGCTTTGATCGGTCCGGGACAGGGCAGTATTTT. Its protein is CASSFDRSGTGQYF. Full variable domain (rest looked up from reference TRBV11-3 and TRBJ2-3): EAGVVQSPRYKIIEKKQPVAFWCNPISGHNTLYWYLQNLGQGPELLIRYENEEAVDDSQLPKDRFSAERLKGVDSTLKIQPAELGDSAVYLCASSFDRSGTGQYFGPGTRLTVL.

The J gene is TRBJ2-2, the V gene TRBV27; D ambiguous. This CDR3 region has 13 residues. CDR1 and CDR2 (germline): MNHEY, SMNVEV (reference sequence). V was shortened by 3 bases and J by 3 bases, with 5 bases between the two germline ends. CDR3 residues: CASSLSYTGELFF. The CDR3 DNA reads TGTGCCAGCAGTTTGAGTTACACCGGGGAGCTGTTTTTT.

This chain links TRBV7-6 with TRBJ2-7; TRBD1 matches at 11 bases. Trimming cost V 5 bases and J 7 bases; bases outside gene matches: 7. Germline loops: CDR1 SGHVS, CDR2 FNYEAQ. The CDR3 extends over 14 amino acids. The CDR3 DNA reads TGTGCCAGCAGCCCCCGGACAGGGGGCGGGGAGCAGTACTTC. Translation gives CASSPRTGGGEQYF.

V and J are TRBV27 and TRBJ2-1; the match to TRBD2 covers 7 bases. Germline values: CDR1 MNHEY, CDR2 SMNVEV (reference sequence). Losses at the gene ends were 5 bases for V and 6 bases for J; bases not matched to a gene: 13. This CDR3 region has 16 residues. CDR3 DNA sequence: TGTGCCAGCAGTGACGAAAGGTGGACTAGAGGCAATGAGCAGTTCTTC. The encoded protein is CASSDERWTRGNEQFF.

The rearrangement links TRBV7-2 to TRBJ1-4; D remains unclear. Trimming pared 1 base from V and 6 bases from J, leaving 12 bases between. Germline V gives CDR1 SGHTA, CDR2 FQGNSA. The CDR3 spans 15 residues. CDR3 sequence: CASSLGSRPDEKLFF. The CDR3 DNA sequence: TGTGCCAGCAGCTTAGGGTCCAGGCCTGATGAAAAACTGTTTTTT. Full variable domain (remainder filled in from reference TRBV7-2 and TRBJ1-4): GAGVSQSPSNKVTEKGKDVELRCDPISGHTALYWYRQSLGQGLEFLIYFQGNSAPDKSGLPSDRFSAERTGGSVSTLTIQRTQQEDSAVYLCASSLGSRPDEKLFFGSGTQLSVL.

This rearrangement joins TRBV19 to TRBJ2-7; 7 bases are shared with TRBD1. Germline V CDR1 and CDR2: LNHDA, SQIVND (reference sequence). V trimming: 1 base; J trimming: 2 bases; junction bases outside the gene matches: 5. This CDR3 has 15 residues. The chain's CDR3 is CASSIGGQITYEQYF. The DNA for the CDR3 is TGTGCCAGTAGTATAGGGGGACAGATAACCTACGAGCAGTACTTC.

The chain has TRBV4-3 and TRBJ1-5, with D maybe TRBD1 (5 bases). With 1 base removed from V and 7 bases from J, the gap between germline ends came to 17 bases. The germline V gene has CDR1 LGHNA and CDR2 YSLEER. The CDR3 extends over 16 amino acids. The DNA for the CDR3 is TGCGCCAGCAGCCAAGTAGCGGGGGAGCTTAGGCAGCCCCAGCATTTT. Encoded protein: CASSQVAGELRQPQHF.

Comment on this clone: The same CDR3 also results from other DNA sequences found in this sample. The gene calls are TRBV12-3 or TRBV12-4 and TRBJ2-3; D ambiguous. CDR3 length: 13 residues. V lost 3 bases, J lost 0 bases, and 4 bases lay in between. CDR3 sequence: CASSLTSTDTQYF. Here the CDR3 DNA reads TGTGCCAGCAGTTTGACTAGCACAGATACGCAGTATTTT.

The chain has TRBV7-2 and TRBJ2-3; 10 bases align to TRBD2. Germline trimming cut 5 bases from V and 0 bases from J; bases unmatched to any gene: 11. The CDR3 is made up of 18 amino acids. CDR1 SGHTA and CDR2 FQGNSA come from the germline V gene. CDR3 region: CASSPSITSGTSTDTQYF. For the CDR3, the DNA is TGTGCCAGCAGCCCGAGTATTACTAGCGGGACGAGCACAGATACGCAGTATTTT.

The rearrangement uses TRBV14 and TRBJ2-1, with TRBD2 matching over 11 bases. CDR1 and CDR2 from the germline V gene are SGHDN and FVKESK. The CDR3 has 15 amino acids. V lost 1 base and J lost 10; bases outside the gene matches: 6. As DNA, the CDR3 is TGTGCCAGCAGCCAAGCGTCTAGCGGGAGGACCGAGCAGTTCTTC. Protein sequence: CASSQASSGRTEQFF.

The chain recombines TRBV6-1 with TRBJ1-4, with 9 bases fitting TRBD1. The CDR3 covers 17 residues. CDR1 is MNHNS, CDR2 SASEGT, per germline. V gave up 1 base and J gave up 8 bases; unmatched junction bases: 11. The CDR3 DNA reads TGTGCCAGCAGTGAAGTGGGGACAGGGCTCGCCCTGGAAAAACTGTTTTTT. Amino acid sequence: CASSEVGTGLALEKLFF.

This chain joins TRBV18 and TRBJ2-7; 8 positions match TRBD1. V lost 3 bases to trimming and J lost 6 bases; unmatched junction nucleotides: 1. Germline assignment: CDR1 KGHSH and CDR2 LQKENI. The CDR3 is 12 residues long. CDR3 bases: TGTGCCAGCTCACCCGACAGGGGCGAGCAGTACTTC. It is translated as CASSPDRGEQYF.